These 24 T cell receptor beta chains share one sample of origin, sequenced in a study of blood T cell repertoires in COVID-19. Here immunoSEQ multiplex PCR was the method, and the copy in TCRdb shows in-frame clones only, minus some. The sample lists more than 200,000 clones, over 80% seen once, with around 27% in the top ten. Sequenced input: peripheral blood. The receptors derive from a man aged 35 to 55 with acute or convalescent COVID-19.

The chain joins TRBV4-2 to TRBJ2-2, with D uncertain. The CDR3 is made up of 12 amino acids. Looked up from germline, CDR1 is LGHNA and CDR2 is YNFKEQ. The V gene lost 3 bases and the J gene lost 5 bases, with 4 bases spanning the gap. CDR3 nucleotide sequence: TGTGCCAGCAGCCAGGCAACCGGGGAGCTGTTTTTT. Residues: CASSQATGELFF.

This clone was seen only once. The sample has other DNA sequences that encode this CDR3 too. The V call is TRBV3-1 (or the pseudogene TRBV3-2), the J call TRBJ2-1; D gene ambiguous. Germline CDR1 reads LGHDT; CDR2 reads YNNKEL (reference sequence). The CDR3 totals 12 residues. Trimming stripped 1 base from V and 9 bases from J, with 7 bases between. CDR3 sequence reads: CASSQVSGEQFF. In DNA form, the CDR3 reads TGTGCCAGCAGCCAAGTCTCGGGTGAGCAGTTCTTC.

The chain employs TRBV11-2 and TRBJ1-1, with D maybe TRBD1 (6 bases). The CDR3 has 15 amino acids. Germline V gene data show CDR1 as SGHAT and CDR2 as FQNNGV. The V gene lost 0 bases and the J gene lost 5 bases, with 13 bases spanning the gap. The CDR3 bases are TGTGCCAGCAGCTTAGAAGGGGGGGGGTATACTGAAGCTTTCTTT. This sequence encodes CASSLEGGGYTEAFF.

V usage is TRBV19 and J usage is TRBJ1-2; 8 nucleotides agree with TRBD1. Germline V CDR1 and CDR2: LNHDA, SQIVND (reference sequence). CDR3 length: 15 residues. V trimming: 7 bases; J trimming: 4 bases; junction bases outside the gene matches: 11. DNA of the CDR3: TGTGCCAGTACCTCGGCAGGGGGCTCTTTCTATGGCTACACCTTC. Its translation is CASTSAGGSFYGYTF.

The chain has TRBV4-2 and TRBJ2-7; D is possibly TRBD1 (6 bases). The length of the CDR3 is 17 residues. Trimming removed 1 base from V and 0 bases from J, with 16 bases in between. Germline lookup yields CDR1 LGHNA and CDR2 YNFKEQ. The CDR3 region is CASSQGQSTGPSYEQYF. CDR3 coding DNA: TGTGCCAGCAGCCAAGGCCAGAGTACAGGGCCCTCCTACGAGCAGTACTTC.

This clone has just a few counts. V gene TRBV20-1 combines with J gene TRBJ1-4; D remains ambiguous. Germline V gene lookup returns CDR1 DFQATT and CDR2 SNEGSKA (reference sequence). The ends were cut back, 6 bases at V and 8 bases at J, with 7 bases in the middle. The length of the CDR3 is 10 residues. The CDR3 sequence is CSARGEKLFF. In DNA form, the CDR3 reads TGCAGTGCCCGCGGCGAAAAACTGTTTTTT.

The V gene is TRBV11-2, the J gene TRBJ2-7; 9 bases map to TRBD1. Germline trimming cut 4 bases from V and 0 bases from J; bases unmatched to any gene: 7. Germline V gene data show CDR1 as SGHAT and CDR2 as FQNNGV. This CDR3 is 16 amino acids long. CDR3 nucleotides: TGTGCCAGCAGCTCTTACAGGGGGCAAGGCTCCTACGAGCAGTACTTC. It is translated as CASSSYRGQGSYEQYF. Full variable domain (remainder filled in from reference TRBV11-2 and TRBJ2-7): EAGVAQSPRYKIIEKRQSVAFWCNPISGHATLYWYQQILGQGPKLLIQFQNNGVVDDSQLPKDRFSAERLKGVDSTLKIQPAKLEDSAVYLCASSSYRGQGSYEQYFGPGTRLTVT.

This chain uses TRBV6-6 with TRBJ1-5; D not certain. CDR3 length: 14 amino acids. Germline CDR1 and CDR2: MNHNY and SVGAGI (reference sequence). V lost 4 bases to trimming and J lost 5 bases, with 12 bases between them. The CDR3 DNA sequence: TGTGCCAGCAGTTCGCGTCCTAGAGATCAGCCCCAGCATTTT. Encoded protein: CASSSRPRDQPQHF.

This chain uses TRBV12-3 or TRBV12-4 with TRBJ1-2; no firm D call. This CDR3 has 13 residues. Trimming removed 7 bases at V and 7 bases at J, with 16 bases between. The CDR3 sequence: CASNPGMGGGYTF. The CDR3 DNA follows: TGTGCCAGCAACCCTGGGATGGGAGGTGGCTACACCTTC.

The chain has TRBV4-2 and TRBJ1-2; a weak D match, TRBD1 (5 bases). The CDR3 has 14 amino acids. Trimming removed 3 bases at V and 0 bases at J, with 8 bases between. Germline CDR1 is LGHNA and CDR2 is YNFKEQ. CDR3: CASSQETANYGYTF. The CDR3 DNA reads TGTGCCAGCAGCCAGGAGACAGCTAACTATGGCTACACCTTC.

This chain connects TRBV5-4 to TRBJ1-2; TRBD1 might be the D (6 bases). The CDR3 has 14 amino acids. The germline V gene encodes CDR1 SGHNT and CDR2 YYREEE (reference sequence). Trimming pared 0 bases from V and 7 bases from J, leaving 13 bases between. CDR3 region: CASSLARGVVGYTF. In nucleotides, the CDR3 is TGTGCCAGCAGCTTGGCCAGGGGAGTCGTTGGCTACACCTTC.

This clone showed up just once. At one end the junction does not follow the germline gene, possibly because of a read error. The V gene is TRBV15, the J gene TRBJ2-7; D is unclear. CDR1 LNHNV and CDR2 YYDKDF come from the germline V gene (reference sequence). The CDR3 has 11 residues. CDR3 sequence (DNA): TGTGCCACCAGCGGATCAGGATACAAGGTCTTC. This codes for CATSGSGYKVF.

The chain carries TRBV19 and TRBJ1-3, with a weak D call TRBD1 (5 bases). Germline CDR1 and CDR2: LNHDA and SQIVND (reference sequence). CDR3 size: 15 residues. The V and J ends lost 3 bases and 3 bases respectively, with 12 bases between them. The CDR3 loop reads CASSIGGAIGNTIYF. The CDR3 region has the DNA TGTGCCAGTAGTATTGGCGGGGCGATTGGAAACACCATATATTTT.

The sample holds one count of this clone. The chain is built from TRBV7-9 and TRBJ1-1, with unresolved D. This CDR3 spans 16 amino acids. The V gene's germline CDR1 is SEHNR and CDR2 FQNEAQ (reference sequence). Trimming stripped 5 bases from V and 0 bases from J, with 16 bases between. CDR3 protein: CASSPRRVPVNTEAFF. The CDR3 coding sequence is TGTGCCAGCAGCCCGAGGAGGGTCCCAGTGAACACTGAAGCTTTCTTT.

The table lists this clone with a count of one. The chain uses TRBV24-1 and TRBJ1-5; D uncertain. This CDR3 has 13 residues. V dropped 11 bases and J dropped 0 bases, with 10 bases sitting between them. The germline V gene encodes CDR1 KGHDR and CDR2 SFDVKD. CDR3 coding DNA: TGTGCCAGCCGGGAGTTTAGCAATCAGCCCCAGCATTTT. Encoded protein: CASREFSNQPQHF.

The V call is TRBV6-5, the J call TRBJ1-2; D is possibly TRBD1 (6 bases). The length of the CDR3 is 13 residues. V lost 8 bases and J lost 0, with 10 bases in between. CDR1 is MNHEY, CDR2 SVGAGI, per germline. CDR3 amino acids: CASAGVANYGYTF. CDR3 nucleotides: TGTGCCAGCGCAGGGGTGGCTAACTATGGCTACACCTTC.

The gene calls are TRBV5-4 and TRBJ1-1; D is undetermined. CDR3 size: 13 residues. Trimming shortened V by 4 bases and J by 3 bases, and 10 bases separated the two germline ends. CDR1 is SGHNT and CDR2 is YYREEE in the germline V gene (reference sequence). The CDR3 DNA is TGTGCCAGCAGCCCCGAGGCATACACTGAAGCTTTCTTT. Its protein product is CASSPEAYTEAFF. The full variable domain, with the rest looked up from reference TRBV5-4 and TRBJ1-1, is ETGVTQSPTHLIKTRGQQVTLRCSSQSGHNTVSWYQQALGQGPQFIFQYYREEENGRGNFPPRFSGLQFPNYSSELNVNALELDDSALYLCASSPEAYTEAFFGQGTRLTVV.

V is TRBV6-5 and J is TRBJ1-4; the match to TRBD1 covers 8 bases. The CDR3 loop spans 15 amino acids. CDR1 is MNHEY, CDR2 SVGAGI, per germline. V was clipped by 4 bases and J by 7 bases; unmatched bases: 8. For the CDR3, the DNA is TGTGCCAGCAGTTCATTCACAGGGGGGAGTGAAAAACTGTTTTTT. As protein: CASSSFTGGSEKLFF.

The V and J genes are TRBV5-1 and TRBJ2-7; possible D gene TRBD2, 5 bases. The germline V gene has CDR1 SGHRS and CDR2 YFSETQ. The CDR3 spans 14 residues. V was trimmed by 4 bases and J by 3 bases, leaving 14 bases between them. The CDR3 spells CASSPRTGNYEQYF. The CDR3 nucleotides are TGCGCCAGCAGCCCCCGGACTGGAAACTACGAGCAGTACTTC. Full variable domain (rest looked up from reference TRBV5-1 and TRBJ2-7): KAGVTQTPRYLIKTRGQQVTLSCSPISGHRSVSWYQQTPGQGLQFLFEYFSETQRNKGNFPGRFSGRQFSNSRSEMNVSTLELGDSALYLCASSPRTGNYEQYFGPGTRLTVT.

This chain joins TRBV5-1 and TRBJ1-1; D unresolved. CDR1 and CDR2 (germline): SGHRS, YFSETQ. The CDR3 contains 13 residues. Trimming removed 2 bases from V and 4 bases from J, with 9 bases in between. CDR3 bases: TGCGCCAGCAGCTTCCAGGATGCCACTGAAGCTTTCTTT. It encodes CASSFQDATEAFF.

The CDR3 loop is CSVEARRDSEKLFF. The CDR3 DNA reads as TGCAGCGTTGAAGCTCGGCGGGACAGCGAAAAACTGTTTTTT. V gene TRBV29-1 combines with J gene TRBJ1-4; 7 bases are shared with TRBD1. The germline V gene encodes CDR1 SQVTM and CDR2 ANQGSEA. With V trimmed by 1 base and J by 8 bases, 7 bases remained unmatched. The CDR3 contains 14 residues.

The table lists this clone with a few counts. The genes are TRBV29-1 and TRBJ1-1, with D possibly being TRBD1 (6 bases). Germline V gives CDR1 SQVTM, CDR2 ANQGSEA. V dropped 1 base and J dropped 0 bases, with 6 bases sitting between them. The CDR3 is 13 residues long. The CDR3 here is CSVEGQVNTEAFF. CDR3 in DNA: TGCAGCGTTGAAGGACAGGTGAACACTGAAGCTTTCTTT.

The CDR3 is CAISAGSGDTEAFF. The CDR3 coding sequence is TGTGCCATCAGTGCGGGGTCAGGGGACACTGAAGCTTTCTTT. This rearrangement joins TRBV10-3 to TRBJ1-1, with D possibly being TRBD1 (6 bases). V gave up 4 bases and J gave up 3 bases, with 12 bases separating them. The CDR3 contains 14 residues. CDR1 is ENHRY and CDR2 is SYGVKD in the germline V gene.

The J gene is TRBJ2-5, the V gene TRBV6-2 or TRBV6-3, with TRBD2 identical over 8 bases. The V and J ends lost 6 bases and 4 bases, in that order; junction bases with no gene match: 7. This CDR3 has 14 amino acids. Germline V CDR1 and CDR2: MNHEY, SVGEGT. CDR3 sequence: CASSSSGSGETQYF. In nucleotides, the CDR3 is TGTGCCAGCAGCTCGAGCGGGAGTGGAGAGACCCAGTACTTC.